The entry below gives a single T cell receptor beta chain sequence along with its context. Its antigen remains unknown. The source of the sample is a study of shared clonotypes between healthy human individuals. Terminally differentiated effector memory CD45RA+ cells were excluded from the naive CD8 cells, which were CD45RO-negative and positively selected for CCR7. On sorted subsets, replicate PCRs used approximately 190 ng DNA, or about 30,000 T cell genomes. The method was immunoSEQ multiplex PCR; TCRdb's version includes in-frame clones alone and lacks a portion of them. Of 1.5 million to 2.5 million clones in the sample, roughly 94% were seen once. Study observations and caveats: Non-shared clonotypes had lower generation probabilities than those shared by all four donors. On the whole, naive subsets had larger estimated richness than memory subsets had.

This receptor was taken from a man between 18 and 29 years old in good health. What was sequenced was naive CD8+ T cells sorted from blood.

CDR3 in DNA: TGCGCCAGCAGCACCCGACTAGCGGGAGTTTTGGGAGATACGCAGTATTTT. This translates into CASSTRLAGVLGDTQYF. V and J are TRBV4-1 and TRBJ2-3; 12 bases align to TRBD2. The V gene end was trimmed by 5 bases and the J gene end by 5 bases; junction bases not matched to a gene: 11. This CDR3 is built from 17 residues. Looked up from germline, CDR1 is MGHRA and CDR2 is YSYEKL.